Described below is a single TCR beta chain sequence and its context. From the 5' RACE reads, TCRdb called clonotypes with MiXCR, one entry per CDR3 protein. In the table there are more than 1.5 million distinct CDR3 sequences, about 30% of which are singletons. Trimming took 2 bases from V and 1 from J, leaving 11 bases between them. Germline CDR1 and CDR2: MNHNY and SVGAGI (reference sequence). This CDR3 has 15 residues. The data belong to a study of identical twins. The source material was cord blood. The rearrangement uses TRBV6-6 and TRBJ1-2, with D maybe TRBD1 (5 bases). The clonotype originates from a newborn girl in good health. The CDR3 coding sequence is TGTGCCAGCAGTTACCTGGGACGGCTTAACTATGGCTACACCTTC. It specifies CASSYLGRLNYGYTF.